These 27 T cell receptor beta chains were all obtained from the same sample, sequenced in a study of blood T cell repertoires in COVID-19. The repertoire was sequenced with immunoSEQ multiplex PCR; TCRdb's copy has only in-frame clones and lacks some. Of 240,000 or so clones listed, about nine tenths were seen once; the top ten hold about 7%. Sequencing used peripheral blood. These receptors were collected from a man in his sixties who had recovered from COVID-19.

This clone was seen only once. The rearrangement links TRBV7-9 to TRBJ1-4, with 8 bases identical to TRBD1. CDR3 length: 15 amino acids. From germline, CDR1 is SEHNR and CDR2 FQNEAQ (reference sequence). V lost 5 bases and J lost 6; bases outside the gene matches: 8. CDR3 sequence (DNA): TGTGCCAGCAGCCCAGGGGGCCGTGCGGATGAAAAACTGTTTTTT. Protein sequence: CASSPGGRADEKLFF.

The V call is TRBV19, the J call TRBJ1-4; 10 nucleotides agree with TRBD1. Trimming removed 9 bases from V and 0 bases from J; junction bases left unmatched: 7. Per germline, CDR1 LNHDA and CDR2 SQIVND (reference sequence). The CDR3 covers 16 residues. The CDR3 protein is CASGDRGAPTNEKLFF. The DNA of the CDR3 is TGTGCCAGCGGGGACAGGGGCGCACCAACTAATGAAAAACTGTTTTTT.

V usage is TRBV29-1 and J usage is TRBJ2-1; 7 nucleotides match TRBD2. CDR1 is SQVTM, CDR2 ANQGSEA, per germline. This CDR3 comprises 15 residues. With 7 bases clipped from V and 0 bases from J, the junction kept 9 bases outside the gene matches. Written as DNA, the CDR3 is TGCAGCGCCGAGGGAGGGAAAGTCTCCTACAATGAGCAGTTCTTC. Its translation is CSAEGGKVSYNEQFF.

The V gene is TRBV2, the J gene TRBJ1-2; D is possibly TRBD1 (6 bases). CDR1 and CDR2 (germline): SNHLY, FYNNEI. The CDR3 consists of 11 residues. In DNA, the CDR3 is TGTGCAATAGGGGGAAACTATGGCTACACCTTC. Translated, it gives CAIGGNYGYTF.

This clone was recorded once. This chain connects TRBV5-1 to TRBJ2-5, with D unclear. Germline loops: CDR1 SGHRS, CDR2 YFSETQ. V was shortened by 4 bases and J by 5 bases, with 15 bases between the two germline ends. The CDR3 covers 14 residues. The CDR3 loop reads CASSPATGLETQYF. The DNA of the CDR3 is TGCGCCAGCAGCCCCGCAACCGGGTTGGAGACCCAGTACTTC. Complete variable domain (other parts from reference TRBV5-1 and TRBJ2-5): KAGVTQTPRYLIKTRGQQVTLSCSPISGHRSVSWYQQTPGQGLQFLFEYFSETQRNKGNFPGRFSGRQFSNSRSEMNVSTLELGDSALYLCASSPATGLETQYFGPGTRLLVL.

The chain joins TRBV29-1 to TRBJ1-1; D gene uncertain. Trimming pared 1 base from V and 2 bases from J, leaving 8 bases between. CDR1 is SQVTM and CDR2 is ANQGSEA in the germline V gene. This CDR3 has 13 residues. The CDR3 bases are TGCAGCGTTGAAGGCTGGCACAACACTGAAGCTTTCTTT. As protein: CSVEGWHNTEAFF.

This chain joins TRBV4-1 and TRBJ1-2, with 7 bases identical to TRBD1. The CDR3 loop spans 17 amino acids. Germline lookup yields CDR1 MGHRA and CDR2 YSYEKL. V shed 4 bases, J shed 4 bases, and the junction held 15 bases outside the gene matches. The CDR3, as DNA: TGCGCCAGCAGCCCTCTTAGGGGTCGACAGGGAAGCTATGGCTACACCTTC. Protein product: CASSPLRGRQGSYGYTF.

This clone was found a few times. The V call is TRBV13, the J call TRBJ2-2; possibly TRBD1 for D (7 bases). The CDR3 length is 16 residues. The germline V gene encodes CDR1 PRHDT and CDR2 FYEKMQ (reference sequence). Trimming stripped 5 bases from V and 6 bases from J, with 19 bases between. CDR3 bases: TGTGCCAGCAGCCGGCAGGGGACCAGGGGGGCCGGGGAGCTGTTTTTT. Its translation is CASSRQGTRGAGELFF.

The chain links TRBV5-4 to TRBJ2-1; 7 bases line up with TRBD2. Germline CDR1 reads SGHNT; CDR2 reads YYREEE (reference sequence). This CDR3 comprises 17 residues. The V gene end was trimmed by 0 bases and the J gene end by 1 base; junction bases not matched to a gene: 7. DNA of the CDR3: TGTGCCAGCAGCTTGGGGGCCCTAGCGGTATCCTACAATGAGCAGTTCTTC. Translation gives CASSLGALAVSYNEQFF. Complete variable domain (other parts from reference TRBV5-4 and TRBJ2-1): ETGVTQSPTHLIKTRGQQVTLRCSSQSGHNTVSWYQQALGQGPQFIFQYYREEENGRGNFPPRFSGLQFPNYSSELNVNALELDDSALYLCASSLGALAVSYNEQFFGPGTRLTVL.

Points on this clone: The junction and the germline gene differ at one end; a read error may be behind it. The chain employs TRBV5-1 and TRBJ2-5; weak D call: TRBD1 (5 bases). The CDR3 length is 13 residues. Looked up from germline, CDR1 is SGHRS and CDR2 is YFSETQ. In DNA form, the CDR3 reads TGCGCCAGCAGCTTGGGTACAGGCGAGACCTCCAACTTC. It is translated as CASSLGTGETSNF.

This chain connects TRBV27 to TRBJ1-1; D gene ambiguous. V lost 3 bases to trimming and J lost 3 bases, with 20 bases between them. The germline CDR1 and CDR2 sequences are MNHEY and SMNVEV (reference sequence). The CDR3 sequence is 17 residues long. Written as DNA, the CDR3 is TGTGCCAGCAGTTTCAAGCAAACTCCCTCCGGGGACACTGAAGCTTTCTTT. It specifies CASSFKQTPSGDTEAFF.

The gene calls are TRBV12-3 or TRBV12-4 and TRBJ1-5, with D perhaps matching TRBD1 (5 bases). The CDR3 sequence is 12 residues long. The V end lost 1 base, the J end lost 15 bases, and 13 bases lay between the germline ends. The CDR3, as DNA: TGTGCCAGCAGTTTAGACTGGGGGGGAAGGCATTTT. Residues: CASSLDWGGRHF.

The chain joins TRBV18 to TRBJ1-3; possible D gene TRBD1, 6 bases. Trimming shortened V by 1 base and J by 0 bases, and 10 bases separated the two germline ends. The CDR3 is made up of 16 amino acids. Looked up from germline, CDR1 is KGHSH and CDR2 is LQKENI. The CDR3 region is CASSPRQDSSGNTIYF. The CDR3 DNA reads TGTGCCAGCTCACCACGACAGGATTCCTCTGGAAACACCATATATTTT.

The chain uses TRBV28 and TRBJ2-2; the D gene is possibly TRBD1 (6 bases). The V gene lost 3 bases and the J gene lost 7 bases, with 12 bases spanning the gap. Germline V CDR1 and CDR2: MDHEN, SYDVKM. The CDR3 runs to 14 residues. The DNA of the CDR3 is TGTGCCAGCAGTTTTTCAGGGGCCGGCGGGGAGCTGTTTTTT. This encodes CASSFSGAGGELFF. The whole variable domain, remainder taken from reference TRBV28 and TRBJ2-2, is DVKVTQSSRYLVKRTGEKVFLECVQDMDHENMFWYRQDPGLGLRLIYFSYDVKMKEKGDIPEGYSVSREKKERFSLILESASTNQTSMYLCASSFSGAGGELFFGEGSRLTVL.

This chain links TRBV7-9 with TRBJ1-5; tentative D call: TRBD1 (5 bases). Trimming took 3 bases from V and 8 from J, leaving 8 bases between them. Germline V gene sequence: CDR1 SEHNR, CDR2 FQNEAQ (reference sequence). There are 12 residues in the CDR3. The CDR3 region is CASSLGGKPQHF. The CDR3 DNA is TGTGCCAGCAGCTTGGGGGGGAAGCCCCAGCATTTT.

J is TRBJ2-2 and V is TRBV7-9, with D possibly matching TRBD1 (7 bases). CDR1 SEHNR and CDR2 FQNEAQ come from the germline V gene (reference sequence). The CDR3 is 16 amino acids. The germline V and J ends were trimmed by 5 bases and 2 bases, with 15 bases remaining between them. CDR3 nucleotide sequence: TGTGCCAGCAGCCCGGGGGACAGTCTTAACACCGGGGAGCTGTTTTTT. The encoded protein is CASSPGDSLNTGELFF. The variable domain in full, completed from reference TRBV7-9 and TRBJ2-2, reads DTGVSQNPRHKITKRGQNVTFRCDPISEHNRLYWYRQTLGQGPEFLTYFQNEAQLEKSRLLSDRFSAERPKGSFSTLEIQRTEQGDSAMYLCASSPGDSLNTGELFFGEGSRLTVL.

This clone was seen a single time. The rearrangement links TRBV18 to TRBJ1-1, with D tentatively TRBD1 (6 bases). The CDR3 has 13 amino acids. Germline loops: CDR1 KGHSH, CDR2 LQKENI. Trimming left V 0 bases short and J 10 bases short, with 12 bases between. The CDR3 DNA reads as TGTGCCAGCTCACCACCAACAGGGTTTCGAGCTTTCTTT. This encodes CASSPPTGFRAFF.

The CDR3 nucleotides read TGTGCCGGTGGACAGGCCCTCAATCAGCCCCAGCATTTT. Its translation is CAGGQALNQPQHF. The chain combines TRBV6-6 with TRBJ1-5, with 7 bases that match TRBD1. The CDR3 runs to 13 residues. Germline V lookup: CDR1 MNHNY, CDR2 SVGAGI (reference sequence). J was trimmed by 3 bases and V by 11 bases; bases with no gene match: 7.

V and J are TRBV20-1 and TRBJ1-3, with a possible D match to TRBD1 (5 bases). CDR1 and CDR2 (germline): DFQATT, SNEGSKA (reference sequence). Trimming stripped 3 bases from V and 9 bases from J, with 15 bases between. The CDR3 totals 13 residues. The chain's CDR3 is CSASRQGGGTIYF. In nucleotides, the CDR3 is TGCAGTGCTAGTCGGCAGGGAGGAGGCACCATATATTTT.

The CDR3 sequence: CASSLGSRETQYF. The CDR3 DNA reads as TGCGCCAGCAGCTTAGGGAGTCGAGAGACCCAGTACTTC. The chain uses TRBV5-1 and TRBJ2-5; a possible D gene is TRBD2 (5 bases). V was trimmed by 2 bases and J by 4 bases, leaving 9 bases between them. The CDR3 length is 13 residues. Germline V gene sequence: CDR1 SGHRS, CDR2 YFSETQ. Complete variable domain (other parts from reference TRBV5-1 and TRBJ2-5): KAGVTQTPRYLIKTRGQQVTLSCSPISGHRSVSWYQQTPGQGLQFLFEYFSETQRNKGNFPGRFSGRQFSNSRSEMNVSTLELGDSALYLCASSLGSRETQYFGPGTRLLVL.

The CDR3 region has the DNA TGCAGCGTTGGCGAACAGGGGAGCGGCTATGGCTACACCTTC. Residues: CSVGEQGSGYGYTF. The V gene is TRBV29-1, the J gene TRBJ1-2; 7 bases line up with TRBD1. J was trimmed by 4 bases and V by 4 bases; bases with no gene match: 9. The CDR3 covers 14 residues. Germline values: CDR1 SQVTM, CDR2 ANQGSEA.

This chain uses TRBV6-2 or TRBV6-3 with TRBJ2-1; 8 bases match TRBD2. The CDR3 runs 15 residues. Germline V gives CDR1 MNHEY, CDR2 SVGEGT. V shed 2 bases and J 6 bases; nucleotides not matched to a gene: 6. CDR3: CASSYGAGASNEQFF. DNA of the CDR3: TGTGCCAGCAGTTACGGAGCGGGGGCTAGCAATGAGCAGTTCTTC.

The chain joins TRBV18 to TRBJ1-2; a possible D gene is TRBD1 (5 bases). The germline V gene encodes CDR1 KGHSH and CDR2 LQKENI. V was shortened by 1 base and J by 5 bases, with 14 bases between the two germline ends. This CDR3 contains 15 residues. CDR3 sequence (DNA): TGTGCCAGCTCACCACTCCCCCGTTGGACATATGGCTACACCTTC. Its protein product is CASSPLPRWTYGYTF.

The chain has TRBV6-1 and TRBJ2-7, with D maybe TRBD2 (6 bases). Germline V gene data show CDR1 as MNHNS and CDR2 as SASEGT. This CDR3 region has 12 residues. The CDR3 loop reads CASSEARAGLFV. CDR3 nucleotide sequence: TGTGCCAGCAGTGAAGCAAGGGCGGGGCTCTTTGTC.

V usage is TRBV6-5 and J usage is TRBJ1-2; possible D gene TRBD1, 5 bases. Trimming shortened V by 5 bases and J by 3 bases, and 16 bases separated the two germline ends. Per the germline V gene, CDR1 is MNHEY and CDR2 is SVGAGI. This CDR3 has 15 amino acids. The CDR3 DNA reads as TGTGCCAGCAGTCCCGGGACTCTAGGAGACTATGGCTACACCTTC. Protein: CASSPGTLGDYGYTF.

The chain carries TRBV6-5 and TRBJ2-7; 7 bases are a match to TRBD1. Germline values: CDR1 MNHEY, CDR2 SVGAGI. This CDR3 region has 16 residues. V was clipped by 0 bases and J by 5 bases; unmatched bases: 10. CDR3 bases: TGTGCCAGCAGTTACTCCTTATTTGAGGGGGCAAACGAGCAGTACTTC. This sequence encodes CASSYSLFEGANEQYF.

This clone came up a few times. The rearrangement uses TRBV9 and TRBJ2-6; D possibly corresponds to TRBD2 (5 bases). Germline V gene sequence: CDR1 SGDLS, CDR2 YYNGEE. Trimming stripped 4 bases from V and 1 base from J, with 9 bases between. CDR3 length: 15 amino acids. Written as DNA, the CDR3 is TGTGCCAGCAGCAGGAGGAGTTCTGGGGCCAACGTCCTGACTTTC. Residues: CASSRRSSGANVLTF. Complete variable domain (other parts from reference TRBV9 and TRBJ2-6): DSGVTQTPKHLITATGQRVTLRCSPRSGDLSVYWYQQSLDQGLQFLIQYYNGEERAKGNILERFSAQQFPDLHSELNLSSLELGDSALYFCASSRRSSGANVLTFGAGSRLTVL.